The sequence of this T cell receptor beta chain was determined in a study of cytomegalovirus exposure and HLA in healthy donors (TCRdb year 2017). Concerning the study at large: In an earlier analysis of roughly 590 of the donors, roughly 300 Gb of sequence data and 100 million or so unique TCR beta sequences from about 179 million T cells were reported. An early release that covered several hundred HLA-typed donors contained about 300 gigabases of sequencing data and tens of millions of unique TCR sequences. Of the approximately 400 genotyped donors, 65% to 90% were placed in the genetic ancestry cluster associated with self-reported Caucasian donors. The study aimed to test whether cataloging public T cell receptors could reveal signatures of past pathogen exposure. The T cell repertoires of about 700 subjects were profiled by immunosequencing and related to cytomegalovirus serostatus. A separate validation cohort of some 130 different subjects was used in addition to the roughly 670-subject first cohort. High-throughput TCR immunosequencing, statistical association of individual TCRs with disease status, and machine learning were combined to predict cytomegalovirus infection status. To study patterns of TCR occurrence, a later analysis re-analyzed previously published TCR beta repertoires from around 700 donors and added high-resolution HLA genotyping. Rather than drawing on any new phenotypic data, the later analysis identified candidate immune exposures from TCR beta sequences and the way those sequences occurred across donors. In an earlier analysis of 500 to 650 of the donors, high-throughput TCR beta sequencing was used to judge whether each TCR beta V gene segment behaved as functional or pseudogenic. Donor age, sex, ethnicity and CMV serostatus were compiled alongside the repertoire data. A later genetic analysis used genome-wide SNP genotypes for about 65% of the 666 donors, treating that subset as a discovery cohort. All discovery cohort repertoires had been generated using a single sequencing platform. Both class I and class II loci were covered by HLA typing, at four-digit resolution. The number of typed donors differed by locus: roughly 629-640 for A, B, C, DRB1 and DQB1; 500 to 550 for DQA1; approximately 600 for DPA1; and about 450 for DPB1. A few DR-DQ haplotypes were treated as single units for association and clustering because of strong linkage in the cohort. Among about 400 genotyped donors of the cohort, an average of about 220,000 unique TCR beta nucleotide sequences was sequenced per donor, of which approximately 18% were non-productive.

This clone was counted between two and nine times. The antigen it binds to is not known. No base quality values were provided; no much bigger clone lies one nucleotide off. In total, about 650 healthy bone marrow donors made up the cohort. Cohort members were all nominally healthy when sampled, although unrecorded immune exposures were likely present. The donor was CMV seronegative and belonged to the group of 380 or so seronegative cohort members. A peripheral blood sample was provided by each donor, and peripheral blood mononuclear cells were used for TCR beta sequencing. The Qiagen DNeasy Blood Extraction Kit was used to extract genomic DNA from the blood cell samples. Study-level results and caveats: The authors suggested that the approach could potentially be generalized to other disease states and immunological phenotypes. Most TCR sequences were seen in very few donors, while some public TCRs were found in many individuals. An association between a missense DCLRE1C variant and V-gene and J-gene trimming of TCR beta chains was found in a later genetic analysis and replicated in an independent cohort. The study listed 164 TCR beta chains as associated with cytomegalovirus. In both the original and validation cohorts, the classifier was reported to diagnose cytomegalovirus status with high specificity and sensitivity. In a later analysis, some 17,000 TCR beta sequences were associated with specific HLA alleles at a false discovery rate of 0.05. Correlated functional status among segregating V segments might be attributable to linkage disequilibrium, but an unknown experimental factor could not be ruled out. Assigning TCR associations to individual alleles was difficult when HLA alleles, especially DR and DQ, strongly co-occurred. Immune exposure information for the cohort was limited to CMV serostatus. Roughly uniform sequencing depth across donors was assumed in presence/absence analyses, although this assumption may not hold. In a later analysis, HLA-associated TCR beta chains showed more clonal expansion and lower generation probabilities than non-associated chains that were equally common. Three of the identified cytomegalovirus-associated TCR beta chains were confirmed in vitro to be specific for cytomegalovirus antigens. Over 15 rarely observed V segments, including chromosome 9 orphons, were excluded from the earlier analysis of several hundred of the donors because counts were too low. Broadly in line with IMGT annotations, most TCR beta V segments showed up in productive rearrangements about 87% or about 30% of the time in an earlier analysis of around 550 of the donors. The sequencing pipeline was judged likely to have produced a cluster of highly shared sequence variants as a technical artifact. Compared with the approximately 710-donor mean, donors in an Asian-associated ancestry cluster had fewer N-insertions in productive TCRs, according to a later genetic analysis. In a later analysis, TCR association rates were found to vary across HLA loci, with the most associated TCRs seen for DRB1 alleles and the fewest for HLA-C alleles. A later analysis reported that several top co-occurrence clusters appeared linked to parvovirus B19, influenza, CMV and Epstein-Barr virus. Because HLA typing was unavailable for some donors at each locus, only the typed subset was used in association tests. A further reported finding was that TCR beta sequences accurately predicted the HLA-A and HLA-B alleles for most subjects in the first cohort. This cohort had only TCR beta chains sequenced, and the lack of alpha or paired-chain data limited which features could be detected. In a later analysis, most CMV-associated TCR beta chains were found to appear HLA-restricted, with HLA associations seemingly driven largely by CMV exposure.

The library was prepared using the immunoSEQ multiplex PCR assay. The multiplex PCR relied on a mix of 60 forward primers for TCR Vbeta segments and 13 reverse primers for TCR Jbeta segments. Amplification of the CDR3 region of rearranged TCR beta genes was performed with a multiplex PCR assay on genomic DNA. The Illumina HiSeq System was used to sequence the amplified TCR beta libraries as 87-base-pair reads. Under the source paper's analysis protocol: A later analysis counted some 74 million unique TCR beta chains across the 666 repertoires, and some 12 million of these chains were shared by at least two donors. Raw reads were error-corrected and collapsed into unique sequences by a nearest-neighbor algorithm in which closely related sequences were merged to remove PCR and sequencing errors. Alignment of CDR3 sequences to IMGT reference sequences was used to assign V, D and J gene segments. For a sequence to be retained, a match of at least six nucleotides was required to both a V gene segment and a J gene segment. Rearrangements were classified as productive when the CDR3 lacked stop codons and remained in frame with V and J, and all other rearrangements were classified as non-productive. CDR3 was defined according to IMGT convention as the region running from the second conserved V-encoded cysteine to the conserved J-encoded phenylalanine. The earlier analysis of about 570 of the donors excluded any sequence lacking an unambiguous match to a single V gene segment. An earlier analysis of some 500 of the donors classified V segments as functional when productive rearrangements were above 56.7% and as segregating when the standard deviation between donors was above 5%. To diagnose cytomegalovirus status from the catalog of TCR beta chain sequences, a statistical classification framework was built. A later analysis assigned V and J genes by comparing TCR nucleotide sequences with IMGT/GENE-DB human TR gene sequences. In a later analysis, CDR3 sequences and most-parsimonious VDJ recombination scenarios were assigned using the TCRdist pipeline. In a later analysis, each TCR beta chain was defined by its CDR3 amino acid sequence together with its V-gene family, and reads lacking a unique V-gene family were excluded. In a later analysis, 450 to 600 highly shared, low-generation-probability nucleotide sequences were removed to address suspected cross-contamination and a sequencing artifact. For each public chain, a later analysis derived a clonal expansion index from normalized ranks of inferred template counts within each repertoire. A later analysis computed generation probabilities with a VDJ recombination model fitted to out-of-frame rearrangements, and checked the results against IGoR. In a later analysis, hypergeometric tests were used to score TCR-TCR, TCR-HLA and TCR-CMV co-occurrence, with a repertoire-size bias correction applied to TCR pairs. A later analysis estimated false discovery rates by permuting HLA or CMV assignments 20 times. In a later analysis, co-occurring TCRs were grouped with DBSCAN, and TCRdist sequence similarity was added when clustering was performed within HLA-allele-positive subsets. Repertoires with fewer than 30,000 or more than 120,000 public chains, plus five repertoires with anomalous nucleotide sharing, were excluded from co-occurrence clustering. TCRdb limited this immuneACCESS table to in-frame rearrangements with V and J called. A share of clones is missing; checked studies link under half to unresolved V genes, and the rest is unexplained. V, J and clone size were drawn from that table, and D and trimming were deduced from the DNA. In all, the sample holds 90,000 to 110,000 clones, and about four fifths of those were seen once. Jointly, the top ten make up about 2% of the sample.

This receptor was identified in a woman in her 30s in good health and CMV-seronegative. The material sequenced was PBMCs.

The sequenced DNA: TGCGCCAGCAGTCCTACGGGGGACAGCTACCTTTCTTACGAGCAGTACTTC. This yields the protein CASSPTGDSYLSYEQYF. The V and J segments used are TRBV23-1 and TRBJ2-7, with TRBD1 perhaps the D gene, on 7 matching bases. TRBV23-1 is filed as an ORF, its function uncertain. V is shortened by 4 bases, J by 4 bases, and the region joining them spans 23 bases. Reading from cysteine to phenylalanine, the CDR3 counts 17 amino acids. Of all the DNA, just the CDR3 is kept, 51 bases in frame from base 1.